These 5 T cell receptor beta chains were all obtained from the same sample, sequenced in a study of T cells in Graves' hyperthyroidism and ophthalmopathy. Using RNA transcripts as the source, TCR beta CDR3 regions were amplified. The HTBI primer set drove a first-round RT-PCR of the TCR CDR3. TCRdb re-derived calls from the multiplex PCR reads in MiXCR, one entry per CDR3 protein. The repertoire includes about 540,000 distinct CDR3 sequences, 46% of them detected once, and about 7.8% sits in the top ten. The material sequenced was peripheral blood or thyroid tissue (not recorded which). The receptors were gathered from a woman aged 18 to 35 with Graves' hyperthyroidism.

This clonotype occurred once. The conserved phenylalanine or tryptophan is not found at the CDR3 terminus, so this likely reflects a read error. The DNA is left out, because the CDR3 cannot be placed on it with certainty; the CDR3 is given as TCRdb lists it. The chain combines TRBV2 with TRBJ1-4; the table's D call, TRBD1, was not checked against the DNA. From its first to its last residue, the CDR3 has 8 amino acids. Germline values: CDR1 SNHLY, CDR2 FYNNEI. CDR3 loop: CASRGQGD.

A remark on this clonotype: A much bigger clone sits one base away, suggesting this may be a read error. This chain joins TRBV7-9 and TRBJ2-7, with 7 bases that match TRBD2. Germline V gene sequence: CDR1 SEHNR, CDR2 FQNEAQ (reference sequence). The V gene end was trimmed by 7 bases and the J gene end by 0 bases; junction bases not matched to a gene: 15. The CDR3 is 17 amino acids. The CDR3 region has the DNA TGTGCCAGCATCTCTAGCGGACTCAACCGGAGCTCCTACGAGCAGTACTTC. This sequence encodes CASISSGLNRSSYEQYF.

The table lists this clonotype with a few counts. The chain couples TRBV5-1 to TRBJ2-5, with a tentative D call TRBD2 (6 bases). The length of the CDR3 is 15 residues. In germline, CDR1 is SGHRS, CDR2 YFSETQ. Trimming shortened V by 4 bases and J by 5 bases, and 18 bases separated the two germline ends. For the CDR3, the DNA is TGCGCCAGCAGCCCTACGGGACTCCTGGGGGAGACCCAGTACTTC. As protein: CASSPTGLLGETQYF.

This chain joins TRBV29-1 and TRBJ1-3; unclear D gene. The germline CDR1 and CDR2 sequences are SQVTM and ANQGSEA. This CDR3 is built from 13 residues. V lost 1 base, J lost 3 bases, and 7 bases lay in between. The CDR3 spells CSVEANYGNTIYF. The CDR3 DNA is TGCAGCGTTGAAGCTAACTATGGAAACACCATATATTTT. Supplemented by reference TRBV29-1 and TRBJ1-3, the full variable domain reads SAVISQKPSRDICQRGTSLTIQCQVDSQVTMMFWYRQQPGQSLTLIATANQGSEATYESGFVIDKFPISRPNLTFSTLTVSNMSPEDSSIYLCSVEANYGNTIYFGEGSWLTVV.

This clonotype was recorded at least ten times. The chain has TRBV4-1 and TRBJ1-2, with 10 bases that match TRBD1. Germline-derived CDR1 and CDR2 are MGHRA and YSYEKL. With V trimmed by 3 bases and J by 2 bases, 3 bases remained unmatched. The CDR3 is 15 amino acids. The DNA of the CDR3 is TGCGCCAGCAGCCAGCCGGGACAGGGGAACTATGGCTACACCTTC. This translates into CASSQPGQGNYGYTF.